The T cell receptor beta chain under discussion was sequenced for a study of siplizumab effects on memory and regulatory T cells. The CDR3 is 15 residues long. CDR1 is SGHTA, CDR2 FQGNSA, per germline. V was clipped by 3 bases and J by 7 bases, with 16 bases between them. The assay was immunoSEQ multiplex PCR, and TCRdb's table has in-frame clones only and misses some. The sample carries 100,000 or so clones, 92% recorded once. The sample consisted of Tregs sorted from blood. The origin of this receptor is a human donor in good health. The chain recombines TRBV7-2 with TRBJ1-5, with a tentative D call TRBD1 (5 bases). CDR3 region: CASSFSSGAGQPQHF. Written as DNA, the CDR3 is TGTGCCAGCAGCTTTTCCAGTGGGGCAGGACAGCCCCAGCATTTT.